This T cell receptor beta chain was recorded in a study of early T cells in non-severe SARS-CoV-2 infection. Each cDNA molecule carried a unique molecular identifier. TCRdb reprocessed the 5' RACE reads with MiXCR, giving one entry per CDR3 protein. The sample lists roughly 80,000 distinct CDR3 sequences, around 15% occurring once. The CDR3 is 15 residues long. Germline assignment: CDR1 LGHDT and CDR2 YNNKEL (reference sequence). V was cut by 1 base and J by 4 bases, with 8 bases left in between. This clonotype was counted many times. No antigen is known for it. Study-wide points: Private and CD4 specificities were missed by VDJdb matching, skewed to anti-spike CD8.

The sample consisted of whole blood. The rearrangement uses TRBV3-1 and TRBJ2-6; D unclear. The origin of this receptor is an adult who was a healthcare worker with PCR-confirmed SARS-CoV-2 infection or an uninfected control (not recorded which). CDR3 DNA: TGTGCCAGCAGCCAAGTACGTAGGGGGGCCAACGTCCTGACTTTC. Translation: CASSQVRRGANVLTF.